Shown below are 21 T cell receptor beta chains from a single sample sequenced in a study of T cell repertoires in cytomegalovirus infection. TCRdb reprocessed the reads via MiXCR and lists one record per CDR3 protein. Here the sample spans hundreds of thousands of distinct CDR3 sequences, 20% to 30% being singletons. The sample consisted of CD8+ T cells from PBMCs. These receptors originate from a human donor in good health (CMV status not recorded). Some clones in this sample may be carry-over from other donors' samples.

There are a few counts of this clonotype. The chain uses TRBV6-2 or TRBV6-3 and TRBJ2-2; perhaps TRBD1 as D (6 bases). This CDR3 is 14 amino acids long. Germline-derived CDR1 and CDR2 are MNHEY and SVGEGT. Trimming took 5 bases from V and 5 from J, leaving 12 bases between them. The CDR3 here is CASSPTGRTGELFF. The DNA for the CDR3 is TGTGCCAGCAGTCCTACAGGGCGGACCGGGGAGCTGTTTTTT.

The chain joins TRBV2 to TRBJ2-1; the match to TRBD1 covers 7 bases. V was clipped by 9 bases and J by 4 bases; unmatched bases: 6. The CDR3 extends over 13 amino acids. Germline V gene sequence: CDR1 SNHLY, CDR2 FYNNEI. CDR3 sequence reads: CARGTALYNEQFF. CDR3 DNA: TGTGCCAGAGGGACAGCCCTATACAATGAGCAGTTCTTC.

This clonotype occurred many times. V is TRBV6-5 and J is TRBJ1-1; possible D gene TRBD1, 5 bases. The germline V and J ends were trimmed by 0 bases and 1 base, with 9 bases remaining between them. From germline, CDR1 is MNHEY and CDR2 SVGAGI. The length of the CDR3 is 15 residues. The DNA of the CDR3 is TGTGCCAGCAGTTACTCGGAGGGGCCGAACACTGAAGCTTTCTTT. Encoded protein: CASSYSEGPNTEAFF.

As regards this clonotype: Mismatch with germline at one junction end may stem from a read error. The J gene is TRBJ2-1, the V gene TRBV7-8; D gene ambiguous. The germline gives CDR1 SGHVS, CDR2 FQNEAQ. This CDR3 has 14 amino acids. CDR3 DNA sequence: TGTGCCAGCAGCTTTTTGAGCTCCTACAATGCGCAGTTCTTC. Translation: CASSFLSSYNAQFF.

This clonotype was counted a few times. The rearrangement uses TRBV20-1 and TRBJ1-4, with 9 nucleotides matching TRBD1. Germline V gene sequence: CDR1 DFQATT, CDR2 SNEGSKA (reference sequence). The CDR3 length is 15 residues. Trimming removed 3 bases from V and 8 bases from J; junction bases left unmatched: 10. The CDR3 bases are TGCAGTGCTAGCACCAACAGGGGGCTGGGAGAAAAACTGTTTTTT. It specifies CSASTNRGLGEKLFF.

There are a few counts of this clonotype. The chain has TRBV28 and TRBJ2-7, with D maybe TRBD1 (6 bases). The germline V and J ends were trimmed by 5 bases and 2 bases, with 28 bases remaining between them. Germline V gene data show CDR1 as MDHEN and CDR2 as SYDVKM. The CDR3 sequence is 19 residues long. The CDR3 is CASSADSADATGRPYEQYV. CDR3 DNA: TGTGCCAGCAGTGCAGACTCAGCTGATGCGACAGGACGACCCTACGAGCAGTACGTC.

As to this clonotype: A single base separates this from a much larger clone, so it may be a read error. The rearrangement joins TRBV7-9 to TRBJ2-1; a possible D gene is TRBD1 (5 bases). V lost 2 bases, J lost 8 bases, and 16 bases lay in between. CDR1 SEHNR and CDR2 FQNEAQ come from the germline V gene (reference sequence). CDR3 size: 15 residues. The CDR3 is CASSLSGCPWDEQFF. The DNA for the CDR3 is TGTGCCAGCAGCTTATCAGGGTGCCCTTGGGATGAGCAGTTCTTC.

There are a few counts of this clonotype. This chain uses TRBV20-1 with TRBJ2-7, with D maybe TRBD2 (6 bases). CDR1 is DFQATT and CDR2 is SNEGSKA in the germline V gene (reference sequence). V gave up 0 bases and J gave up 0 bases, with 12 bases separating them. CDR3 length: 15 amino acids. CDR3 in DNA: TGCAGTGCTAGAGACGGACTACCGGACTCCTACGAGCAGTACTTC. Protein sequence: CSARDGLPDSYEQYF.

In its sample, this clonotype was seen many times. V gene TRBV15 combines with J gene TRBJ1-3; D is undetermined. V shed 0 bases and J shed 2 bases, with 8 bases lying between them. Germline loops: CDR1 LNHNV, CDR2 YYDKDF (reference sequence). This CDR3 is 15 amino acids long. The CDR3 nucleotides are TGTGCCACCAGCAGAGATCCTGGCGCTGGAAACACCATATATTTT. Translation gives CATSRDPGAGNTIYF.

In its sample, this clonotype was seen a few times. The chain links TRBV18 to TRBJ2-1; 7 bases align to TRBD1. V lost 1 base, J lost 0 bases, and 18 bases stayed unmatched. The CDR3 length is 21 residues. The germline gives CDR1 KGHSH, CDR2 LQKENI. The CDR3 spells CASSPLFGGQGNRGSYNEQFF. As DNA, the CDR3 is TGTGCCAGCTCACCACTATTTGGCGGCCAAGGGAACAGGGGCTCCTACAATGAGCAGTTCTTC.

This clonotype occurred a few times. This chain uses TRBV13 with TRBJ2-5, with 8 bases matching TRBD2. V shed 1 base, J shed 1 base, and the junction held 2 bases outside the gene matches. This CDR3 has 15 amino acids. The germline V gene has CDR1 PRHDT and CDR2 FYEKMQ (reference sequence). CDR3 protein: CASSLALAGQETQYF. Here the CDR3 DNA reads TGTGCCAGCAGCTTAGCCCTAGCGGGCCAAGAGACCCAGTACTTC.

This clonotype was picked up a small number of times. This chain uses TRBV27 with TRBJ2-3, with unresolved D. Germline CDR1 is MNHEY and CDR2 is SMNVEV (reference sequence). The V and J ends lost 6 bases and 0 bases respectively, with 19 bases between them. The length of the CDR3 is 17 residues. The CDR3 nucleotides are TGTGCCAGCAGGCCTGCATTCCCCCGGCCTAGCACAGATACGCAGTATTTT. This gives the protein CASRPAFPRPSTDTQYF.

This clonotype was counted only a few times. The CDR3 region has the DNA TGTGCCAGCAGCTTGGAGGGGACGGCAGAAGAGACCCAGTACTTC. Translated, it gives CASSLEGTAEETQYF. The V gene is TRBV5-4, the J gene TRBJ2-5; D may be TRBD1 or TRBD2 (5 bases each). The CDR3 is 15 residues long. Germline values: CDR1 SGHNT, CDR2 YYREEE (reference sequence). V was pared by 0 bases and J by 3 bases, with 12 bases between.

This clonotype was observed a handful of times. The chain links TRBV14 to TRBJ2-7; D perhaps matches TRBD1 (5 bases). The CDR3 length is 13 residues. Germline lookup yields CDR1 SGHDN and CDR2 FVKESK. Trimming pared 1 base from V and 3 bases from J, leaving 7 bases between. CDR3 amino acids: CASSQGGSYEQYF. The CDR3, as DNA: TGTGCCAGCAGCCAAGGGGGCAGCTACGAGCAGTACTTC.

This clonotype came up a few times. The J gene is TRBJ1-2, the V gene TRBV12-3 or TRBV12-4; D gene unclear. The CDR3 consists of 14 residues. V was shortened by 4 bases and J by 4 bases, with 13 bases between the two germline ends. CDR3 bases: TGTGCCAGCAGTTCCCGGCAGACATTCTATGGCTACACCTTC. It encodes CASSSRQTFYGYTF.

This clonotype has at least ten counts. The V call is TRBV7-6, the J call TRBJ2-2; weak D call: TRBD1 (6 bases). The CDR3 totals 18 residues. CDR1 SGHVS and CDR2 FNYEAQ come from the germline V gene. Trimming cost V 1 base and J 1 base, with 16 bases left between them. The CDR3 DNA sequence: TGTGCCAGCAGCTTAGTAGTGGTGGGACACCTGAACACCGGGGAGCTGTTTTTT. The encoded protein is CASSLVVVGHLNTGELFF.

This clonotype was detected a few times. CDR3 sequence (DNA): TGTGCCAGCAGCCCGACGGGCCGGGAGACCCAGTACTTC. Its protein is CASSPTGRETQYF. The chain couples TRBV7-9 to TRBJ2-5; D is unresolved. From germline, CDR1 is SEHNR and CDR2 FQNEAQ (reference sequence). The length of the CDR3 is 13 residues. V dropped 5 bases and J dropped 5 bases, with 12 bases sitting between them.

This clonotype was seen ten or more times. The chain is built from TRBV20-1 and TRBJ2-5; D is ambiguous. The CDR3 runs to 15 residues. Germline V gene lookup returns CDR1 DFQATT and CDR2 SNEGSKA (reference sequence). V was trimmed by 0 bases and J by 2 bases, leaving 13 bases between them. The CDR3 is CSARDHERIQETQYF. CDR3 DNA sequence: TGCAGTGCTAGAGATCACGAACGGATACAAGAGACCCAGTACTTC.

This clonotype appeared a few times. CDR3 coding DNA: TGTGCCAGCAGTTCATCAGGGGGGAATTTCGAGCAGTACGTC. This codes for CASSSSGGNFEQYV. V is TRBV6-1 and J is TRBJ2-7, with a weak D call TRBD1 (7 bases). Deletions cut 5 bases from V and 6 bases from J, with 17 bases between. CDR3 size: 14 residues. Per the germline V gene, CDR1 is MNHNS and CDR2 is SASEGT.

In its sample, this clonotype was seen many times. The V call is TRBV7-6, the J call TRBJ1-5; 9 nucleotides match TRBD1. V lost 5 bases to trimming and J lost 5 bases; unmatched junction nucleotides: 7. In germline, CDR1 is SGHVS, CDR2 FNYEAQ. The CDR3 is 15 amino acids. In DNA, the CDR3 is TGTGCCAGCAGCCCCTGGACAGGGGTTGATCAGCCCCAGCATTTT. Translating gives CASSPWTGVDQPQHF.

A note on this clonotype: A read error may explain this, as a much larger clone is one base away. This chain joins TRBV28 and TRBJ2-3, with 7 positions matching TRBD1. The V gene's germline CDR1 is MDHEN and CDR2 SYDVKM. The CDR3 contains 16 residues. V gave up 5 bases and J gave up 1 base; unmatched junction bases: 9. As DNA, the CDR3 is TGTGCCAGCAGTCGGGGACAGTCCTCTGGCACAGATACGCAGTATTTT. It is translated as CASSRGQSSGTDTQYF.